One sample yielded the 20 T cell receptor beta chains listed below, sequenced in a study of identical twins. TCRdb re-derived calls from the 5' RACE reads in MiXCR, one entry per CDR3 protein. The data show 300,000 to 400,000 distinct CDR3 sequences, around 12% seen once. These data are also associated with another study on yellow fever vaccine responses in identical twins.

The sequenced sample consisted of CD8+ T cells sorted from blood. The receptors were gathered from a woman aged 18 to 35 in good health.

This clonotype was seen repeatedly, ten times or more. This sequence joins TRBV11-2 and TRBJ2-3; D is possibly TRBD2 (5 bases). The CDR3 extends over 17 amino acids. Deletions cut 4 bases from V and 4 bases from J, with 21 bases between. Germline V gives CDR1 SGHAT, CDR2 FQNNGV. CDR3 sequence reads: CASSSGPGNEDPDTQYF. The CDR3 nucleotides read TGTGCCAGCAGCTCTGGCCCCGGGAACGAGGATCCAGATACGCAGTATTTT.

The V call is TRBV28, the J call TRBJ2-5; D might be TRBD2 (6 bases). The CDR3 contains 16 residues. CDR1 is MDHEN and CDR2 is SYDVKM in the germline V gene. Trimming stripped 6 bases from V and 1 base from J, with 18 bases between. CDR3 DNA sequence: TGTGCCAGCAGGGGGGGTCAGGTCTTCCCCCAAGAGACCCAGTACTTC. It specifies CASRGGQVFPQETQYF.

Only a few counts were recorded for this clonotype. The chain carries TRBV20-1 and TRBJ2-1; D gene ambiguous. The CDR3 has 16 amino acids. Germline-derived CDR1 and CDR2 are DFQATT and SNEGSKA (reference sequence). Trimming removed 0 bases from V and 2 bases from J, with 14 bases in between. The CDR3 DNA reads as TGCAGTGCTAGAGAGGGGATCCCCTTGGCCTACAATGAGCAGTTCTTC. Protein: CSAREGIPLAYNEQFF.

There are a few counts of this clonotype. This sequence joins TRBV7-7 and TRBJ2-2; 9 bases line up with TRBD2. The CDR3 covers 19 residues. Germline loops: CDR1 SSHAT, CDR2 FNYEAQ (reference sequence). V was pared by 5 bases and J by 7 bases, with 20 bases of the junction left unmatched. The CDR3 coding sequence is TGTGCCAGCAGCCCAACGGACATCCGCGCGGGGGGGCCGGACGGGGAGCTGTTTTTT. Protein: CASSPTDIRAGGPDGELFF.

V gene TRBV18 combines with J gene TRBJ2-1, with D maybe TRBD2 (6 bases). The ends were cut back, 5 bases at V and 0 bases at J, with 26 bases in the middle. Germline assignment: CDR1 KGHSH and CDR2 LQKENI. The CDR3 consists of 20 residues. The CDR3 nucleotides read TGTGCCAGCTCATCGTCCGTCCGGGACTTGTCCCTAAGCTCCTACAATGAGCAGTTCTTC. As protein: CASSSSVRDLSLSSYNEQFF.

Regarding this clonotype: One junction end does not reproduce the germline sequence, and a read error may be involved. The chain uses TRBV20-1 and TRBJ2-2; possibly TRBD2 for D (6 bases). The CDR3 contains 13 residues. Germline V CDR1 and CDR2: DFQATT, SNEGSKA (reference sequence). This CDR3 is CSAQGLYTGELFF. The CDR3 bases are TGCAGTGCTCAGGGACTTTACACAGGGGAGCTGTTTTTT.

CDR3 amino acids: CASSLSGTNNEKLFF. CDR3 in DNA: TGTGCCAGCAGCTTAAGCGGGACAAATAATGAAAAACTGTTTTTT. The chain is built from TRBV7-9 and TRBJ1-4; TRBD1 is a possible D gene (6 bases). The V gene lost 2 bases and the J gene lost 4 bases, with 11 bases spanning the gap. This CDR3 contains 15 residues. Per germline, CDR1 SEHNR and CDR2 FQNEAQ (reference sequence). Drawing the rest from reference TRBV7-9 and TRBJ1-4, the complete variable domain is DTGVSQNPRHKITKRGQNVTFRCDPISEHNRLYWYRQTLGQGPEFLTYFQNEAQLEKSRLLSDRFSAERPKGSFSTLEIQRTEQGDSAMYLCASSLSGTNNEKLFFGSGTQLSVL.

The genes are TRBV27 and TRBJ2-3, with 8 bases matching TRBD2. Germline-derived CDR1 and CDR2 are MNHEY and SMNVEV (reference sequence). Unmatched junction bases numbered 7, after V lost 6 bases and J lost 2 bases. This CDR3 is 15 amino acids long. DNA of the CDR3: TGTGCCAGCAGCGGAGCGGGGGAGGACACAGATACGCAGTATTTT. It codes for CASSGAGEDTDTQYF.

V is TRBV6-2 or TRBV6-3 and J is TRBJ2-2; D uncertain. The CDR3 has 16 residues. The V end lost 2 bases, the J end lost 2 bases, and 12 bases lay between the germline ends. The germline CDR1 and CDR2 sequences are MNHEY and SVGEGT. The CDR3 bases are TGTGCCAGCAGTTACGATTTTGACCAAAACACCGGGGAGCTGTTTTTT. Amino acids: CASSYDFDQNTGELFF.

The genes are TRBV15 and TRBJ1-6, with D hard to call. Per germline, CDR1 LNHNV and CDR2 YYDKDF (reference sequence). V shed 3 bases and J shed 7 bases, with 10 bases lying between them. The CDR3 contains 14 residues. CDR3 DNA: TGTGCCACCAGCAGTAGGTTTTCCAATTCACCCCTCCACTTT. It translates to CATSSRFSNSPLHF.

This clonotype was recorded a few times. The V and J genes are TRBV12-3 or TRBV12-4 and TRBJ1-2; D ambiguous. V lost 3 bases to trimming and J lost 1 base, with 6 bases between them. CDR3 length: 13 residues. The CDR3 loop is CASSLEDNYGYTF. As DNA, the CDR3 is TGTGCCAGCAGTTTGGAGGATAACTATGGCTACACCTTC.

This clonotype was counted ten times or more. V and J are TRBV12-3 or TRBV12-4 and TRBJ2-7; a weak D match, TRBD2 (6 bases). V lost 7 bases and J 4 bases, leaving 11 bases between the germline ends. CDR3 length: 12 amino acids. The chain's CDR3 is CASMSGFYEQYF. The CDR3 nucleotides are TGTGCCAGCATGAGCGGGTTTTACGAGCAGTACTTC.

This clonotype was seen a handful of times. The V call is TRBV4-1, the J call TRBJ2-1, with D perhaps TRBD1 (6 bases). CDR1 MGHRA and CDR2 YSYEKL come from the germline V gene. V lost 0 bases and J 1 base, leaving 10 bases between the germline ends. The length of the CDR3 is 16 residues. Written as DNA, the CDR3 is TGCGCCAGCAGCCAAGATGGGGGCCCTTCCTACAATGAGCAGTTCTTC. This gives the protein CASSQDGGPSYNEQFF.

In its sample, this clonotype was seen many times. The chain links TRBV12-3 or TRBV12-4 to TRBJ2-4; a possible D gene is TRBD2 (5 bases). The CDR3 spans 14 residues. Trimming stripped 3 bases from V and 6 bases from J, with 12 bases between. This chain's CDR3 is CASSFMLAGNIQYF. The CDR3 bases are TGTGCCAGCAGTTTTATGCTAGCTGGAAACATTCAGTACTTC.

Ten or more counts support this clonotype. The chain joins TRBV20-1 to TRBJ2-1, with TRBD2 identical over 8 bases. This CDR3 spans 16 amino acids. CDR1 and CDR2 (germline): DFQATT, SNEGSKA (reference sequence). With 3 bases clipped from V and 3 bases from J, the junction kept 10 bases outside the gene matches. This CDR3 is CSASSLAGPGYNEQFF. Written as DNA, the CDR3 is TGCAGTGCTAGCAGTCTAGCGGGCCCCGGCTACAATGAGCAGTTCTTC.

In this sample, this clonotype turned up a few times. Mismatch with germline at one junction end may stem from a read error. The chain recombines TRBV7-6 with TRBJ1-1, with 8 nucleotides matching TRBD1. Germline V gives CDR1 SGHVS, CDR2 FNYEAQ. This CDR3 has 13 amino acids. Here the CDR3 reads CASSLGTGPEVFF. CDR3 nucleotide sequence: TGTGCCAGCAGCTTAGGGACAGGGCCTGAAGTTTTCTTT.

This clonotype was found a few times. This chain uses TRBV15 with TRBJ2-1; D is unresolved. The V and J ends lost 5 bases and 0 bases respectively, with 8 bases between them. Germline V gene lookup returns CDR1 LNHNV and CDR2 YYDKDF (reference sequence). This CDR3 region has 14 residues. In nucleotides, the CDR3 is TGTGCCACCAGCGGCTCCAACTCCTACAATGAGCAGTTCTTC. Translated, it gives CATSGSNSYNEQFF.

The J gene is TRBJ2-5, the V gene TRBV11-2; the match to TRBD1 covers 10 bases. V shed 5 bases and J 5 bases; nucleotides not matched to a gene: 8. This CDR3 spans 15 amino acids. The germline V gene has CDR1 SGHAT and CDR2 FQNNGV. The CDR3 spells CASSPLGTGDETQYF. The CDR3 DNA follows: TGTGCCAGCAGCCCACTCGGGACAGGGGACGAGACCCAGTACTTC.

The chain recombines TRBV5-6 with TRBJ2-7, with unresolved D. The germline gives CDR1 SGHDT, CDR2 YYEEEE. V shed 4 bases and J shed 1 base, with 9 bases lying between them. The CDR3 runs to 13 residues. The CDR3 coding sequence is TGTGCCAGCAGCCAGAAATGGTCCTACGAGCAGTACGTC. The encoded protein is CASSQKWSYEQYV.

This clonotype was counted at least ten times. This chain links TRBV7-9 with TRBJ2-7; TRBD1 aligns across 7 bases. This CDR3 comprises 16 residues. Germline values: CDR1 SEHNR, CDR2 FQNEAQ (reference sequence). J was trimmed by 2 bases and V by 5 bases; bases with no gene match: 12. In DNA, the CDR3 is TGTGCCAGCAGCCTGGAACAGGGGTCACCTCCCTACGAGCAGTACTTC. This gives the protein CASSLEQGSPPYEQYF.